These 22 T cell receptor beta chains came from one sample sequenced in a study of T cells in narcolepsy. Profiled with immunoSEQ multiplex PCR; TCRdb holds only in-frame clones, not every one. This table holds about 25,000 clones, 85% found once. Source material: CD45RA- memory CD4+ T cells from PBMCs. These receptors all come from a human donor with narcolepsy.

This rearrangement joins TRBV19 to TRBJ2-7, with 8 bases aligning to TRBD1. There are 13 residues in the CDR3. Germline-derived CDR1 and CDR2 are LNHDA and SQIVND (reference sequence). Germline trimming cut 5 bases from V and 4 bases from J; bases unmatched to any gene: 4. The CDR3 spells CASSSTGGYEQYF. In DNA, the CDR3 is TGTGCCAGTAGTTCCACAGGGGGGTACGAGCAGTACTTC.

The V gene is TRBV5-4, the J gene TRBJ1-2; D not resolved. The CDR3 covers 14 residues. Trimming left V 2 bases short and J 3 bases short, with 11 bases between. Germline CDR1 SGHNT, CDR2 YYREEE (reference sequence). The CDR3 region has the DNA TGTGCCAGCAGCTTCGGGATCTCCTACTATGGCTACACCTTC. Its protein product is CASSFGISYYGYTF.

This chain joins TRBV2 and TRBJ1-2; no reliable D call. CDR3 size: 12 residues. V lost 2 bases and J lost 7, with 8 bases in between. The germline CDR1 and CDR2 sequences are SNHLY and FYNNEI. The CDR3 reads CASSENGLGYTF. The CDR3, as DNA: TGTGCCAGCAGTGAAAACGGACTTGGCTACACCTTC. The entire variable domain, with the rest obtained from reference TRBV2 and TRBJ1-2, is as follows: EPEVTQTPSHQVTQMGQEVILRCVPISNHLYFYWYRQILGQKVEFLVSFYNNEISEKSEIFDDQFSVERPDGSNFTLKIRSTKLEDSAMYFCASSENGLGYTFGSGTRLTVV.

V and J are TRBV28 and TRBJ2-1; the D gene is possibly TRBD1 (5 bases). The CDR3 covers 15 residues. Germline-derived CDR1 and CDR2 are MDHEN and SYDVKM. Trimming left V 6 bases short and J 5 bases short, with 17 bases between. CDR3 sequence reads: CASSGTGAGHNEQFF. The CDR3 DNA is TGTGCCAGCAGCGGTACAGGAGCCGGGCACAATGAGCAGTTCTTC.

The V and J genes are TRBV19 and TRBJ1-2; 8 nucleotides match TRBD1. This CDR3 comprises 15 residues. From germline, CDR1 is LNHDA and CDR2 SQIVND (reference sequence). The V and J ends lost 5 bases and 9 bases, in that order; junction bases with no gene match: 14. The CDR3 DNA reads as TGTGCCAGTAGTCCCGGACAGGGCCCAACTATGAGCTACACCTTC. It yields the protein CASSPGQGPTMSYTF.

The gene calls are TRBV28 and TRBJ1-2; D gene ambiguous. CDR3 length: 13 residues. V was cut by 1 base and J by 8 bases, with 11 bases left in between. The V gene's germline CDR1 is MDHEN and CDR2 SYDVKM. The CDR3 bases are TGTGCCAGCAGTTTATCGGGCGCGGGGGGCTACACCTTC. As protein: CASSLSGAGGYTF.

This chain uses TRBV10-1 with TRBJ2-7, with a possible D match to TRBD1 (5 bases). The CDR3 sequence is 12 residues long. Germline CDR1 and CDR2: WNHNN and SYGVQD (reference sequence). Trimming pared 5 bases from V and 6 bases from J, leaving 11 bases between. The CDR3 reads CASSRQRREQYF. In nucleotides, the CDR3 is TGCGCCAGCAGTCGACAGCGCCGCGAGCAGTACTTC.

This chain joins TRBV7-9 and TRBJ1-4; perhaps TRBD1 as D (6 bases). Germline CDR1 is SEHNR and CDR2 is FQNEAQ (reference sequence). This CDR3 has 13 residues. V was pared by 6 bases and J by 7 bases, with 12 bases between. The CDR3: CASSYREGEKLFF. CDR3 bases: TGTGCCAGCAGTTACAGGGAGGGTGAAAAACTGTTTTTT.

The gene calls are TRBV30 and TRBJ2-1; 14 bases match TRBD2. CDR3 size: 14 residues. The ends lost 4 bases at V and 15 bases at J; junction bases unmatched: 11. CDR1 GTSNPN and CDR2 SVGIG come from the germline V gene (reference sequence). CDR3 in DNA: TGTGCCTGGACCCGGAGAGGACTAGCGGGAGGTGTGTTCTTC. The encoded protein is CAWTRRGLAGGVFF.

The rearrangement links TRBV9 to TRBJ2-5, with D possibly TRBD2 on 6 matching bases. CDR1 and CDR2 from the germline V gene are SGDLS and YYNGEE. This CDR3 has 15 amino acids. Trimming shortened V by 0 bases and J by 4 bases, and 13 bases separated the two germline ends. The DNA for the CDR3 is TGTGCCAGCAGCGTAGGTGGCGGGACGGGAGAGACCCAGTACTTC. It is translated as CASSVGGGTGETQYF. The full variable domain, with the rest looked up from reference TRBV9 and TRBJ2-5, is DSGVTQTPKHLITATGQRVTLRCSPRSGDLSVYWYQQSLDQGLQFLIQYYNGEERAKGNILERFSAQQFPDLHSELNLSSLELGDSALYFCASSVGGGTGETQYFGPGTRLLVL.

The V and J genes are TRBV11-3 and TRBJ2-7; 11 bases map to TRBD2. The CDR3 totals 14 residues. In germline, CDR1 is SGHNT, CDR2 YENEEA. V gave up 4 bases and J gave up 5 bases; unmatched junction bases: 4. The CDR3 DNA is TGTGCCAGCAGCTATAGCGGGAGGGCCGACGAGCAGTACTTC. Amino acids: CASSYSGRADEQYF.

This clone was seen a handful of times. The chain links TRBV11-2 to TRBJ1-4; the match to TRBD1 covers 11 bases. The ends lost 5 bases at V and 7 bases at J; junction bases unmatched: 3. Germline V gene lookup returns CDR1 SGHAT and CDR2 FQNNGV. This CDR3 region has 14 residues. As DNA, the CDR3 is TGTGCCAGCAGCCTGGGACAGGGGGTTGAAAAACTGTTTTTT. Residues: CASSLGQGVEKLFF. The full variable domain, its missing parts supplied by reference TRBV11-2 and TRBJ1-4, is EAGVAQSPRYKIIEKRQSVAFWCNPISGHATLYWYQQILGQGPKLLIQFQNNGVVDDSQLPKDRFSAERLKGVDSTLKIQPAKLEDSAVYLCASSLGQGVEKLFFGSGTQLSVL.

The J gene is TRBJ2-1, the V gene TRBV28; TRBD2 might be the D (6 bases). V lost 2 bases, J lost 4 bases, and 9 bases lay in between. The length of the CDR3 is 14 residues. Germline CDR1 is MDHEN and CDR2 is SYDVKM. The CDR3 DNA reads as TGTGCCAGCAGTTTAGCGGGGCCATACAATGAGCAGTTCTTC. Protein sequence: CASSLAGPYNEQFF. Combining the CDR3 with reference TRBV28 and TRBJ2-1 gives the whole variable domain DVKVTQSSRYLVKRTGEKVFLECVQDMDHENMFWYRQDPGLGLRLIYFSYDVKMKEKGDIPEGYSVSREKKERFSLILESASTNQTSMYLCASSLAGPYNEQFFGPGTRLTVL.

The gene calls are TRBV6-5 and TRBJ1-5; the D is unclear. Germline V lookup: CDR1 MNHEY, CDR2 SVGAGI. This CDR3 has 15 amino acids. The V end was cut by 5 bases, the J end by 0 bases, with 11 bases between. The DNA for the CDR3 is TGTGCCAGCAGTCCGGGTCACTATAGCAATCAGCCCCAGCATTTT. Translating gives CASSPGHYSNQPQHF.

The chain has TRBV5-1 and TRBJ1-5, with D maybe TRBD1 (5 bases). The germline gives CDR1 SGHRS, CDR2 YFSETQ. The CDR3 extends over 15 amino acids. Trimming pared 4 bases from V and 1 base from J, leaving 12 bases between. CDR3 amino acids: CASSRTIGSNQPQHF. DNA for the CDR3: TGCGCCAGCAGCCGGACAATCGGCAGCAATCAGCCCCAGCATTTT.

V gene TRBV7-2 combines with J gene TRBJ2-1, with 7 bases aligning to TRBD1. Germline lookup yields CDR1 SGHTA and CDR2 FQGNSA. The V gene end was trimmed by 5 bases and the J gene end by 6 bases; junction bases not matched to a gene: 16. The CDR3 is 17 residues long. CDR3 DNA sequence: TGTGCCAGCAGCCCTAGGACAGGAGGACTTTTAGGCAATGAGCAGTTCTTC. It codes for CASSPRTGGLLGNEQFF.

This chain links TRBV29-1 with TRBJ2-3, with a tentative D call TRBD1 (5 bases). This CDR3 is built from 12 residues. Germline lookup yields CDR1 SQVTM and CDR2 ANQGSEA. Trimming stripped 7 bases from V and 2 bases from J, with 10 bases between. The CDR3 is CSALTATDTQYF. The DNA of the CDR3 is TGCAGCGCTCTGACAGCCACAGATACGCAGTATTTT.

In DNA, the CDR3 is TGTGCCTGGAGAGGTAGCGGGAGGGGTGAGCAGTTCTTC. Translation: CAWRGSGRGEQFF. V usage is TRBV30 and J usage is TRBJ2-1; 11 bases agree with TRBD2. This CDR3 spans 13 amino acids. V gave up 3 bases and J gave up 9 bases; unmatched junction bases: 4. CDR1 is GTSNPN, CDR2 SVGIG, per germline (reference sequence).

V is TRBV2 and J is TRBJ2-3; TRBD2 aligns across 15 bases. The J segment lost 1 base and the V segment lost 6 bases, leaving 8 bases of the junction unmatched. Germline assignment: CDR1 SNHLY and CDR2 FYNNEI. The CDR3 runs 18 residues. CDR3 amino acids: CASRVGLAGGMGTDTQYF. DNA for the CDR3: TGTGCCAGCAGGGTAGGACTAGCGGGAGGGATGGGCACAGATACGCAGTATTTT.

This chain joins TRBV2 and TRBJ2-5; TRBD1 might be the D (5 bases). Trimming cost V 6 bases and J 1 base, with 12 bases left between them. In germline, CDR1 is SNHLY, CDR2 FYNNEI. CDR3 length: 14 residues. In DNA, the CDR3 is TGTGCCAGCAGAGGGGCAGTTCTCCAAGAGACCCAGTACTTC. As protein: CASRGAVLQETQYF.

This clone has just one count. This chain connects TRBV19 to TRBJ2-1, with 8 bases identical to TRBD2. With 5 bases clipped from V and 2 bases from J, the junction kept 5 bases outside the gene matches. CDR3 size: 15 residues. CDR1 LNHDA and CDR2 SQIVND come from the germline V gene (reference sequence). CDR3 in amino acids: CASSVSGEPYNEQFF. In nucleotides, the CDR3 is TGTGCCAGTAGTGTTAGCGGGGAACCCTACAATGAGCAGTTCTTC.

This clone was observed a handful of times. V usage is TRBV6-1 and J usage is TRBJ1-2; TRBD1 is a possible D gene (5 bases). The germline CDR1 and CDR2 sequences are MNHNS and SASEGT. There are 15 residues in the CDR3. V lost 6 bases, J lost 2 bases, and 16 bases lay in between. As DNA, the CDR3 is TGTGCCAGCAGGCAACGGCGACAGCTCAACTATGGCTACACCTTC. It translates to CASRQRRQLNYGYTF.